This T cell receptor beta chain appears in the sequencing data of a study of blood T cell repertoires in COVID-19 (dated by TCRdb to 2018 to 2020). Background on the whole study: Samples covering the acute and convalescent phases of COVID-19 were provided by collaborators in the United States, Italy and Spain. The sample metadata nearly always contained a de-identified subject ID, COVID-19 status, age in years and sex. Where available, HLA class I and class II types were obtained from metadata supplied by the sample provider rather than from assay-based typing. Samples came from the ongoing ImmuneRACE study (first 160 participants) plus 1,254 subjects from 6 global collaborators. The dataset comprised deeply sampled blood TCRbeta repertoires from subjects exposed to, actively infected with, or recovered from COVID-19. The material from the prospective study consisted of cDNA or gDNA derived from T cells, B-cell-depleted T cells, or PBMCs. The repertoires were released in a freely available public database intended as a resource for research on the immune response to SARS-CoV-2. What the research found in general, with its limitations: Clinical and demographic metadata were provided uncurated, with the amount varying by source and participant.

Taken from cysteine to phenylalanine, the CDR3 has 20 residues. Only the CDR3 DNA stays, 60 bases, in frame from base 1. Taken from the germline V gene (reference sequence), the CDR1 and CDR2 loops are GTSNPN and SVGIG. From V the trimming removes 0 bases and from J it removes 0 bases, while the gene matches leave 10 bases of the junction unaccounted for. TCRbeta CDR3 regions were amplified from genomic DNA using the immunoSEQ Assay, a bias-controlled multiplex PCR. For the original study's pipeline: The number of nucleated cells in each sample was estimated by amplification of reference gene primers within the assay. Sequence reads were collapsed and filtered to measure the absolute abundance of every unique TCRbeta CDR3 rearrangement. Productive Simpson clonality was computed per sample as the square root of Simpson's diversity index over productive rearrangements. What TCRdb holds here is the immuneACCESS table cut down to in-frame rearrangements. Part of the clones is not present; checked against another copy, under half of the missing clones reflect an unresolved V gene, and the others are unexplained. V and J calls and clone size come straight from that table; D and trimming were deduced from the DNA. This sample gives 200,000 to 250,000 clones in total; around 88% of them show up just once. Over 3% of the sample is held by the ten biggest clonotypes.

Samples from volunteer blood donors who had recovered from COVID-19 were contributed by a second Seattle source. Collaborating institutions collected whole blood in K2EDTA tubes following their own protocols. Collaborator samples were shipped for TCRbeta analysis as frozen whole blood, isolated PBMCs, or DNA extracted from either sample type. With respect to this clone: No cognate antigen has been identified for it. No much larger clonotype is one base removed from it; base qualities were not supplied.

The clonotype originates from a woman aged 25 to 45 who had recovered from COVID-19. Sequenced input: peripheral blood. The sequence links TRBV30 to TRBJ2-1, and TRBD2 aligns with 14 junction nucleotides. The CDR3 loop reads CAWSVFGLAGGYSSYNEQFF. The nucleotide sequence is given as TGTGCCTGGAGTGTATTTGGACTAGCGGGGGGCTACAGCTCCTACAATGAGCAGTTCTTC.